Shown below are 26 T cell receptor beta chains from a single sample sequenced in a study of beta chain features in type 1 diabetes. The investigators reverse transcribed all of the isolated RNA, so they sequenced expressed TCRB transcripts. Some clones are missing from TCRdb's copy, which holds only in-frame ones; the method was immunoSEQ multiplex PCR. This table holds about 470,000 clones, around 28% found once. Sequencing input: naive CD4+ T cells from blood. These receptors were obtained from a man aged 18 to 29 in good health.

The chain recombines TRBV29-1 with TRBJ2-7; 10 nucleotides agree with TRBD1. The germline CDR1 and CDR2 sequences are SQVTM and ANQGSEA. The ends lost 3 bases at V and 6 bases at J; junction bases unmatched: 5. This CDR3 comprises 13 residues. The CDR3 is CSVERDRGVEQYF. In DNA, the CDR3 is TGCAGCGTTGAGAGGGACAGGGGTGTCGAGCAGTACTTC.

This clone has only a few counts. This chain links TRBV28 with TRBJ2-7; D unclear. V shed 6 bases and J shed 4 bases, with 13 bases lying between them. Germline V gene sequence: CDR1 MDHEN, CDR2 SYDVKM. The CDR3 sequence is 13 residues long. CDR3 amino acids: CASRAQAEYEQYF. The CDR3 DNA reads TGTGCCAGCAGGGCCCAGGCAGAATACGAGCAGTACTTC.

The V call is TRBV19, the J call TRBJ2-7; D may be TRBD2 (6 bases). This CDR3 has 15 residues. The V and J ends lost 3 bases and 3 bases respectively, with 15 bases between them. Per germline, CDR1 LNHDA and CDR2 SQIVND (reference sequence). In DNA form, the CDR3 reads TGTGCCAGTAGTATTTGGGCAATGGGAGGCTACGAGCAGTACTTC. This gives the protein CASSIWAMGGYEQYF.

The chain uses TRBV5-1 and TRBJ2-3, with unresolved D. This CDR3 has 17 amino acids. CDR1 is SGHRS, CDR2 YFSETQ, per germline. Trimming stripped 4 bases from V and 2 bases from J, with 20 bases between. The CDR3 sequence is CASSHIPGGSDTDTQYF. The DNA for the CDR3 is TGCGCCAGCAGCCACATACCGGGCGGATCTGACACAGATACGCAGTATTTT.

In this sample, this clone turned up a few times. V usage is TRBV29-1 and J usage is TRBJ2-7; 13 bases map to TRBD2. V lost 5 bases, J lost 5 bases, and 3 bases stayed unmatched. The CDR3 length is 13 residues. The germline V gene has CDR1 SQVTM and CDR2 ANQGSEA. DNA of the CDR3: TGCAGCGTTAAGGGACTAGCGGGAAACGAGCAGTACTTC. Translation: CSVKGLAGNEQYF.

This clone was detected only a few times. The chain is built from TRBV13 and TRBJ2-3; D not resolved. The CDR3 is made up of 11 amino acids. V lost 3 bases, J lost 2 bases, and 0 bases lay in between. CDR1 and CDR2 from the germline V gene are PRHDT and FYEKMQ (reference sequence). For the CDR3, the DNA is TGTGCCAGCAGCTTCACAGATACGCAGTATTTT. This translates into CASSFTDTQYF.

This clone was observed a handful of times. The chain uses TRBV30 and TRBJ2-5; no reliable D call. Germline V gene lookup returns CDR1 GTSNPN and CDR2 SVGIG (reference sequence). Between the trimmed V and J ends, which lost 5 bases and 3 bases, there was a span of 7 bases. The CDR3 is 11 residues long. The CDR3, as DNA: TGTGCCTGGGAGCATAAAGAGACCCAGTACTTC. Protein: CAWEHKETQYF.

The chain joins TRBV27 to TRBJ2-7; 7 nucleotides align to TRBD2. The CDR3 is 13 amino acids. CDR1 MNHEY and CDR2 SMNVEV come from the germline V gene (reference sequence). The V segment lost 5 bases and the J segment 3 bases; nucleotides outside the gene matches: 4. The CDR3 sequence is CASSTPGGYEQYF. The DNA for the CDR3 is TGTGCCAGCAGTACCCCGGGAGGCTACGAGCAGTACTTC.

The rearrangement uses TRBV7-9 and TRBJ2-3; D tentatively reads TRBD1 or TRBD2 (6 bases each). Germline V gene sequence: CDR1 SEHNR, CDR2 FQNEAQ (reference sequence). The CDR3 contains 14 residues. V shed 7 bases and J shed 7 bases, with 18 bases lying between them. The CDR3 spells CASTRGGGTHTQYF. In DNA, the CDR3 is TGTGCCAGCACCCGAGGAGGGGGGACTCATACGCAGTATTTT.

CDR3 coding DNA: TGTGCCAGCTCCCCCAGTAGGGCCTCAAACATTCAGTACTTC. Translating gives CASSPSRASNIQYF. This rearrangement joins TRBV2 to TRBJ2-4, with D unresolved. This CDR3 is 14 amino acids long. CDR1 and CDR2 (germline): SNHLY, FYNNEI. Trimming left V 8 bases short and J 6 bases short, with 17 bases between.

The V call is TRBV27, the J call TRBJ1-2; no clear D gene. Germline CDR1 MNHEY, CDR2 SMNVEV (reference sequence). This CDR3 is built from 14 residues. V was clipped by 4 bases and J by 0 bases, with 9 bases between them. The DNA for the CDR3 is TGTGCCAGCAGTTCCCGCAGTCCTAACTATGGCTACACCTTC. Amino acid sequence: CASSSRSPNYGYTF.

The chain is built from TRBV30 and TRBJ1-5; TRBD1 aligns across 10 bases. Germline V CDR1 and CDR2: GTSNPN, SVGIG (reference sequence). V was clipped by 8 bases and J by 2 bases; unmatched bases: 12. CDR3 length: 16 amino acids. CDR3 bases: TGTGCCGGGCCGGGGACAGGGGTCTTTTGCAATCAGCCCCAGCATTTT. Amino acid sequence: CAGPGTGVFCNQPQHF.

The chain links TRBV5-1 to TRBJ2-1; TRBD2 aligns across 10 bases. The CDR3 length is 15 residues. Germline V gene lookup returns CDR1 SGHRS and CDR2 YFSETQ. V shed 2 bases, J shed 8 bases, and the junction held 7 bases outside the gene matches. The CDR3 DNA sequence: TGCGCCAGCAGCTTCCAGCGGGAGGGCCTGGATGAGCAGTTCTTC. It encodes CASSFQREGLDEQFF.

The chain uses TRBV28 and TRBJ1-1, with unresolved D. CDR1 and CDR2 (germline): MDHEN, SYDVKM. The CDR3 is 13 amino acids. V was shortened by 5 bases and J by 1 base, with 8 bases between the two germline ends. The CDR3 loop reads CASSKMANTEAFF. CDR3 nucleotide sequence: TGTGCCAGCAGTAAAATGGCGAACACTGAAGCTTTCTTT.

This clone occurred a few times. The chain employs TRBV6-7 and TRBJ2-6; no clear D. TRBV6-7 is filed as an ORF, its function uncertain. This CDR3 region has 15 residues. The V end lost 4 bases, the J end lost 0 bases, and 7 bases lay between the germline ends. The CDR3 is CASSLTPSGANVLTF. CDR3 nucleotide sequence: TGTGCCAGCAGTTTGACACCCTCTGGGGCCAACGTCCTGACTTTC.

This clone was detected a few times. This rearrangement joins TRBV10-3 to TRBJ2-1; D gene uncertain. The CDR3 consists of 12 residues. Trimming removed 3 bases from V and 4 bases from J, with 4 bases in between. Germline V gene lookup returns CDR1 ENHRY and CDR2 SYGVKD. In DNA form, the CDR3 reads TGTGCCATCAGTGAATATTACAATGAGCAGTTCTTC. Its translation: CAISEYYNEQFF.

The V gene is TRBV20-1, the J gene TRBJ1-4; D remains unclear. From germline, CDR1 is DFQATT and CDR2 SNEGSKA (reference sequence). The CDR3 extends over 11 amino acids. Trimming stripped 7 bases from V and 7 bases from J, with 10 bases between. The CDR3: CSGLSLEKLFF. The CDR3, as DNA: TGCAGTGGTCTTTCTCTTGAAAAACTGTTTTTT.

The chain has TRBV27 and TRBJ2-2; D gene uncertain. The germline V and J ends were trimmed by 0 bases and 4 bases, with 9 bases remaining between them. The CDR3 is made up of 15 amino acids. Germline-derived CDR1 and CDR2 are MNHEY and SMNVEV (reference sequence). CDR3 sequence: CASSLSSRTTGELFF. The CDR3 DNA reads TGTGCCAGCAGTTTATCGTCTAGAACCACCGGGGAGCTGTTTTTT.

The gene calls are TRBV6-6 and TRBJ2-1; no firm D call. The CDR3 has 16 residues. V gave up 7 bases and J gave up 4 bases, with 20 bases separating them. Germline CDR1 is MNHNY and CDR2 is SVGAGI (reference sequence). For the CDR3, the DNA is TGTGCCAGCACTCTAGACGGGCCCACTCTTTACAATGAGCAGTTCTTC. Its translation is CASTLDGPTLYNEQFF.

This clone showed up just a few times. The J gene is TRBJ2-5, the V gene TRBV9; D is unclear. V dropped 3 bases and J dropped 4 bases, with 22 bases sitting between them. From germline, CDR1 is SGDLS and CDR2 YYNGEE. The CDR3 is 17 amino acids. In DNA form, the CDR3 reads TGTGCCAGCAGCGCCAGGACGGGCGGCACCGATTTAGAGACCCAGTACTTC. Residues: CASSARTGGTDLETQYF. Full variable domain (missing parts from reference TRBV9 and TRBJ2-5): DSGVTQTPKHLITATGQRVTLRCSPRSGDLSVYWYQQSLDQGLQFLIQYYNGEERAKGNILERFSAQQFPDLHSELNLSSLELGDSALYFCASSARTGGTDLETQYFGPGTRLLVL.

The chain joins TRBV15 to TRBJ2-4; the D is unclear. Trimming pared 0 bases from V and 0 bases from J, leaving 3 bases between. This CDR3 is 14 amino acids long. Germline V gene data show CDR1 as LNHNV and CDR2 as YYDKDF (reference sequence). This chain's CDR3 is CATSRDIAKNIQYF. The CDR3, as DNA: TGTGCCACCAGCAGAGACATAGCCAAAAACATTCAGTACTTC. Together with reference TRBV15 and TRBJ2-4, the CDR3 gives the full variable domain: DAMVIQNPRYQVTQFGKPVTLSCSQTLNHNVMYWYQQKSSQAPKLLFHYYDKDFNNEADTPDNFQSRRPNTSFCFLDIRSPGLGDTAMYLCATSRDIAKNIQYFGAGTRLSVL.

This chain connects TRBV7-7 to TRBJ2-1; possibly TRBD1 for D (5 bases). V was shortened by 5 bases and J by 4 bases, with 18 bases between the two germline ends. CDR3 length equals 16 residues. Germline CDR1 SSHAT, CDR2 FNYEAQ (reference sequence). The CDR3 loop reads CASSPLGPFGYNEQFF. CDR3 nucleotide sequence: TGTGCCAGCAGCCCCCTGGGGCCCTTCGGGTACAATGAGCAGTTCTTC.

V is TRBV2 and J is TRBJ2-1, with a weak D call TRBD1 (6 bases). This CDR3 contains 13 residues. Germline CDR1 is SNHLY and CDR2 is FYNNEI. The V end was cut by 4 bases, the J end by 7 bases, with 11 bases between. As DNA, the CDR3 is TGTGCCAGCAGTGCCGGGACACAGAATGAGCAGTTCTTC. Amino acid sequence: CASSAGTQNEQFF.

A few counts support this clone. This chain uses TRBV9 with TRBJ1-2, with TRBD1 matching over 9 bases. CDR1 and CDR2 from the germline V gene are SGDLS and YYNGEE. The CDR3 totals 16 residues. V shed 3 bases, J shed 1 base, and the junction held 7 bases outside the gene matches. For the CDR3, the DNA is TGTGCCAGCAGCGAGAACCCGGGACAGGGTAACTATGGCTACACCTTC. Amino acids: CASSENPGQGNYGYTF.

V is TRBV29-1 and J is TRBJ1-2; 9 nucleotides line up with TRBD1. Germline V lookup: CDR1 SQVTM, CDR2 ANQGSEA. The CDR3 extends over 13 amino acids. Losses at the gene ends were 5 bases for V and 5 bases for J; bases not matched to a gene: 6. The CDR3 spells CSVRGQGSYGYTF. In DNA form, the CDR3 reads TGCAGCGTTCGGGGACAGGGATCTTATGGCTACACCTTC.

The chain employs TRBV27 and TRBJ2-5; possible D gene TRBD1, 5 bases. CDR3 size: 14 residues. Germline-derived CDR1 and CDR2 are MNHEY and SMNVEV (reference sequence). V was pared by 5 bases and J by 2 bases, with 12 bases between. CDR3: CASSPQGVQETQYF. The CDR3 region has the DNA TGTGCCAGCAGTCCTCAAGGGGTACAAGAGACCCAGTACTTC.